In this sample, the clone carrying this T cell receptor beta chain turned up many times. Its antigen is unknown. The sample comes from a study of T-cell reconstitution after alpha-beta-depleted transplantation in children. The study, taken as a whole, reports: By one year post-transplant, T-cell counts and diversity largely arose from T cells that were newly produced. By about two months after transplant, alpha-beta T cells reportedly arose from several hundred graft clones that had expanded. Surviving recipient T cells and thymic progenitors accounted for the high day-60 TCRbeta diversity observed in some patients.

The germline V gene has CDR1 MNHNS and CDR2 SASEGT. The V end was cut by 1 base, the J end by 4 bases, with 7 bases between. This CDR3 region has 13 residues. Preparing the TCRbeta library involved the use of unique molecular identifiers. TCRdb analysed the PCR reads with MiXCR anew, one entry per CDR3 protein. The table shows 700,000 or so distinct CDR3 sequences, with over 10% occurring only once. The starting material was PBMCs, obtained before TCRalphabeta/CD19-depleted stem cell transplant. This receptor was taken from a girl aged 2-9 years with congenital amegakaryocytic thrombocytopenia, due to receive a stem cell transplant. The chain joins TRBV6-1 to TRBJ1-1, with unresolved D. The DNA of the CDR3 is TGTGCCAGCAGTGAAGGGCCTACCACTGAAGCTTTCTTT. This codes for CASSEGPTTEAFF.